The table lists the clone carrying this TCR beta chain with many counts. Its antigen is unidentified. The data stem from a study of T cell responses to AZD1222 COVID-19 vaccine. Whole-study results and caveats: Seropositive at baseline were only six AZD1222 recipients. At 160-218 and 743-854, vaccine-associated CD4 TCRs were dominant, and they spanned spike.

Sequencing used immunoSEQ multiplex PCR; TCRdb keeps in-frame clones, though not all of them. This sample yields fewer than 120,000 clones, of which around 90% are seen a single time; around 16% belongs to the top ten. This CDR3 contains 15 residues. CDR1 MGHDK and CDR2 SYGVNS come from the germline V gene. Trimming pared 2 bases from V and 0 bases from J, leaving 8 bases between. Second doses at about 4 or about 12 weeks were pooled. The chain recombines TRBV25-1 with TRBJ1-3; D gene ambiguous. The sequencing used peripheral blood, collected 28 days after the second AZD1222 dose. This TCR derives from an adult who received the AZD1222 COVID-19 vaccine. The CDR3 sequence: CASSELEGSGNTIYF. The CDR3, as DNA: TGTGCCAGCAGTGAACTCGAGGGCTCTGGAAACACCATATATTTT.